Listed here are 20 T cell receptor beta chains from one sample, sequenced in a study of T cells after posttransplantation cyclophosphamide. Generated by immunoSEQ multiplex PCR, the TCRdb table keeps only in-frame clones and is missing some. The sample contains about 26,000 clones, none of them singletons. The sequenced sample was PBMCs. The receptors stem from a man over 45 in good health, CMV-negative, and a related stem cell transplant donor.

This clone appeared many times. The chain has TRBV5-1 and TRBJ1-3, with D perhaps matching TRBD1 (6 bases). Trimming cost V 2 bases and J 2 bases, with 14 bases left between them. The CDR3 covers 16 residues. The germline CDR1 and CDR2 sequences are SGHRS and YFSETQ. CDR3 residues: CASSFGDTKPGNTIYF. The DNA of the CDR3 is TGCGCCAGCAGCTTTGGGGACACAAAACCTGGAAACACCATATATTTT.

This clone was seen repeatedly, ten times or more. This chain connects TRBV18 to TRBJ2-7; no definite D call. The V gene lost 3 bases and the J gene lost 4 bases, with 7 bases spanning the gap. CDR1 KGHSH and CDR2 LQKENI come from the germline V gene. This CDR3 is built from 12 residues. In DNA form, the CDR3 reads TGTGCCAGCTCACCCGGTTCTTACGAGCAGTACTTC. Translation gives CASSPGSYEQYF.

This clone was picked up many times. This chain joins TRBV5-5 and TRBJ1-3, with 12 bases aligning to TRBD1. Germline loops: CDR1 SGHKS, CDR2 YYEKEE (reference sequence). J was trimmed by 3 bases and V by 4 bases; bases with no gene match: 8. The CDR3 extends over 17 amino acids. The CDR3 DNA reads TGTGCCAGCAGCCCCCGGGACAGGGGGCGTAGTGGAAACACCATATATTTT. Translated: CASSPRDRGRSGNTIYF.

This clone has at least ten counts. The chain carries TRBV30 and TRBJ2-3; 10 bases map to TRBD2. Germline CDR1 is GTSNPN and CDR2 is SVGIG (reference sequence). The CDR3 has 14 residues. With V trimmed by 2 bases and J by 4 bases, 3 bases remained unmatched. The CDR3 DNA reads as TGTGCCTGGAGTAGCGGGGGGGCCCCAGATACGCAGTATTTT. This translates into CAWSSGGAPDTQYF.

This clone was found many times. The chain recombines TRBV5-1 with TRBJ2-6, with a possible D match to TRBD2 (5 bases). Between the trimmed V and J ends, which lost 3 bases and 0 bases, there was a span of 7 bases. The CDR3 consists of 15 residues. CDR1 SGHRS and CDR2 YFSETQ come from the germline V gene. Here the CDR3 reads CASSSGISGANVLTF. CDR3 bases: TGCGCCAGCAGCTCCGGGATCTCTGGGGCCAACGTCCTGACTTTC.

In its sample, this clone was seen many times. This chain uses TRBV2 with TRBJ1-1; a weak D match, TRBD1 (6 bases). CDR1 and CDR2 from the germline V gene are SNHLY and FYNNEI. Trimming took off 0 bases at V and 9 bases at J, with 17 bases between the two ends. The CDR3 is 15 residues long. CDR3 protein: CASSEARGPQNQAFF. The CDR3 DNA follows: TGTGCCAGCAGTGAAGCGCGGGGGCCGCAAAATCAAGCTTTCTTT. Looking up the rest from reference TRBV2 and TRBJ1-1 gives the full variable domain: EPEVTQTPSHQVTQMGQEVILRCVPISNHLYFYWYRQILGQKVEFLVSFYNNEISEKSEIFDDQFSVERPDGSNFTLKIRSTKLEDSAMYFCASSEARGPQNQAFFGQGTRLTVV.

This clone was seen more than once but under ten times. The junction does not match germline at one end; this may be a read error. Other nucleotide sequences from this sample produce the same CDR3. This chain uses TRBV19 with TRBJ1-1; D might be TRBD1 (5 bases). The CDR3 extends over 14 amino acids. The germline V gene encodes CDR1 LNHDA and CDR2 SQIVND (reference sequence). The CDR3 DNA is TGTGCCAGTAGTATAGCCAGGGATAACACTGAGGCTTTCTTT. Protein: CASSIARDNTEAFF.

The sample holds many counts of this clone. For the CDR3, the DNA is TGTGCCAGCAGCCCGCGGACAGGGAAAACTGAAGCTTTCTTT. Its translation is CASSPRTGKTEAFF. The chain combines TRBV9 with TRBJ1-1; 8 nucleotides align to TRBD1. This CDR3 has 14 amino acids. With 4 bases clipped from V and 5 bases from J, the junction kept 7 bases outside the gene matches. Germline V lookup: CDR1 SGDLS, CDR2 YYNGEE.

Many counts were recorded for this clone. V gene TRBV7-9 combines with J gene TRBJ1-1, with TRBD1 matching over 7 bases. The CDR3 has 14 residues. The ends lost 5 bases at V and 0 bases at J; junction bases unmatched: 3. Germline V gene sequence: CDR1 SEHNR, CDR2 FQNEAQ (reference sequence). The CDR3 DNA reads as TGTGCCAGCAGCCAGGGACAGATGAACACTGAAGCTTTCTTT. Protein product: CASSQGQMNTEAFF.

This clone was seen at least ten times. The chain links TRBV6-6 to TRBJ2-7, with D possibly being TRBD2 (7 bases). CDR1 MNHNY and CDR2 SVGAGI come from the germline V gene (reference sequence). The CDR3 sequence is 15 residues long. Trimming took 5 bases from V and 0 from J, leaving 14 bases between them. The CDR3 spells CASSLGGASSYEQYF. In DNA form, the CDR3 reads TGTGCCAGCAGTCTTGGGGGGGCTAGCTCCTACGAGCAGTACTTC.

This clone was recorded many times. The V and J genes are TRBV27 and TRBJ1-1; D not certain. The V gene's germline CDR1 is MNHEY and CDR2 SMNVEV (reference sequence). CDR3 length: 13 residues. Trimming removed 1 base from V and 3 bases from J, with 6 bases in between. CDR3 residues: CASSLYTDTEAFF. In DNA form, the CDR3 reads TGTGCCAGCAGTTTATATACGGACACTGAAGCTTTCTTT.

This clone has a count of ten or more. The CDR3 bases are TGTGCCAGCAGCGATGGGACTAGCGGGGGAGAGCAGTACTTC. This sequence encodes CASSDGTSGGEQYF. The J gene is TRBJ2-7, the V gene TRBV9, with 14 bases identical to TRBD2. With 3 bases clipped from V and 7 bases from J, the junction kept 3 bases outside the gene matches. The CDR3 is made up of 14 amino acids. From germline, CDR1 is SGDLS and CDR2 YYNGEE. Using reference TRBV9 and TRBJ2-7 for the parts outside the CDR3, the full variable domain is DSGVTQTPKHLITATGQRVTLRCSPRSGDLSVYWYQQSLDQGLQFLIQYYNGEERAKGNILERFSAQQFPDLHSELNLSSLELGDSALYFCASSDGTSGGEQYFGPGTRLTVT.

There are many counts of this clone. CDR3 bases: TGTGCCTGGAGTCTTGGAGACAGGGGCTACGAGCAGTACTTC. Translating gives CAWSLGDRGYEQYF. The rearrangement joins TRBV30 to TRBJ2-7, with 8 bases fitting TRBD1. Germline V gene lookup returns CDR1 GTSNPN and CDR2 SVGIG (reference sequence). J was trimmed by 3 bases and V by 2 bases; bases with no gene match: 6. The CDR3 length is 14 residues.

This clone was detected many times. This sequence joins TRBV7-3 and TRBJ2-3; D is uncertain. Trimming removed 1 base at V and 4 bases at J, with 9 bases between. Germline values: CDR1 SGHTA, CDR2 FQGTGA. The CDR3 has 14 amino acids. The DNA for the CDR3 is TGTGCCAGCAGCTTAAGTGGCGGCCCAGATACGCAGTATTTT. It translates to CASSLSGGPDTQYF.

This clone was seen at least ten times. The CDR3 loop reads CASSDGTSGTDTQYF. CDR3 DNA: TGTGCCAGCAGTGACGGGACTAGCGGCACAGATACGCAGTATTTT. The V and J genes are TRBV6-4 and TRBJ2-3; TRBD2 matches 10 bases. The V gene end was trimmed by 2 bases and the J gene end by 1 base; junction bases not matched to a gene: 0. Germline V gene lookup returns CDR1 MRHNA and CDR2 SNTAGT. This CDR3 region has 15 residues.

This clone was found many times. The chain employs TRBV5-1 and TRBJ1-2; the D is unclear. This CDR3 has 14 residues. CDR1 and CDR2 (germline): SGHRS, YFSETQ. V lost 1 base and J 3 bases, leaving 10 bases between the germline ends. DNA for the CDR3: TGCGCCAGCAGCTTGAAGGGAGATCACTATGGCTACACCTTC. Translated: CASSLKGDHYGYTF.

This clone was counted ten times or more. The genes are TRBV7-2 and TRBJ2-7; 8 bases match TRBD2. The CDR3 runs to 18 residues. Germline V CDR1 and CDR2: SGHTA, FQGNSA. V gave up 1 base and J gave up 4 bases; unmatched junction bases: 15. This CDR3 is CASSLGSVAGPQGYEQYF. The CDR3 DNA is TGTGCCAGCAGCTTAGGATCGGTAGCGGGACCGCAGGGATACGAGCAGTACTTC.

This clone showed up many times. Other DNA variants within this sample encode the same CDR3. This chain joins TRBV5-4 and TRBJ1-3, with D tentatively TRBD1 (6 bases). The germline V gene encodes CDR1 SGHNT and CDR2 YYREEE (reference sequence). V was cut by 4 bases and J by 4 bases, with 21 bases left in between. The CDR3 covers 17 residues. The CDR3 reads CASSGKQGATDGNTIYF. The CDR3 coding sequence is TGTGCCAGCAGCGGCAAACAGGGTGCTACGGACGGAAACACCATATATTTT.

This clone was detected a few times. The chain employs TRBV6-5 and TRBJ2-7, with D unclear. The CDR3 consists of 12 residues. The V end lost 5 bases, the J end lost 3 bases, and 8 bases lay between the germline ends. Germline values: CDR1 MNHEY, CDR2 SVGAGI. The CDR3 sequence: CASSPFFYEQYF. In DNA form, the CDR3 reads TGTGCCAGCAGTCCTTTCTTCTACGAGCAGTACTTC.

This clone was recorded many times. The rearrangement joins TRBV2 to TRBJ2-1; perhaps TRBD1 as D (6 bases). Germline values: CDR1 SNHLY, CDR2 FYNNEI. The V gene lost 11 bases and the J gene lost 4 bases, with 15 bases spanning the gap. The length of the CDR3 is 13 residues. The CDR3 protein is CAGNPQGYNEQFF. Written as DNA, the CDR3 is TGTGCCGGTAACCCACAGGGTTACAATGAGCAGTTCTTC.